This TCR beta chain was documented in a study of graft-versus-host responses after intestinal transplantation. Intraepithelial and lamina propria lymphocytes were released after the graft tissue was processed. This table comes from immunoSEQ multiplex PCR, and its TCRdb copy is limited to in-frame clones, with some not included. The sample includes under 75,000 clones, roughly 89% of them seen just once. General study findings and limits: Patients who carried graft-donor T cell macrochimerism also had high graft-versus-host to host-versus-graft clonal ratios in their allografts. Early post-transplant falls in HvG clones accompanied the peak levels of circulating GvH clones. Marrow from the recipient contained GvH clones, some of which had appeared first in ileum or blood.

Only one count was recorded for this clone. Antigen specificity is unknown. This specimen consisted of ileum tissue, obtained around 350 days after transplant. The TCR was taken from a human patient who received an intestinal transplant, so some T cells may come from the graft donor.

The CDR3 region is CASSESSGAYEQYF. In DNA, the CDR3 is TGCGCCAGCAGTGAGTCTAGCGGGGCGTACGAGCAGTACTTC. The chain carries TRBV10-2 and TRBJ2-7; 8 bases fit TRBD2. Germline lookup yields CDR1 WSHSY and CDR2 SAAADI. Trimming at V came to 0 bases and at J to 4 bases, leaving 2 bases not matched to a gene. CDR3 size: 14 residues.